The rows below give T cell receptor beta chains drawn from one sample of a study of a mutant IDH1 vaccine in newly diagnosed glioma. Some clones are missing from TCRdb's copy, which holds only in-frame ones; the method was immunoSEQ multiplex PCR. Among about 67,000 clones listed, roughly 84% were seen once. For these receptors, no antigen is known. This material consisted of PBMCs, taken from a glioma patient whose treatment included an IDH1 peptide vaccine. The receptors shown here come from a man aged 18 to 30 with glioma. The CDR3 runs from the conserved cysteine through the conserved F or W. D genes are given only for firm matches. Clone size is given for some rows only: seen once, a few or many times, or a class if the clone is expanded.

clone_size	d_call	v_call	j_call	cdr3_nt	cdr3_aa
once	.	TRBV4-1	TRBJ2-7	TGCGCCAGCAGCCAAGGGAGTCCCCCGCAAGAGCAGTACTTC	CASSQGSPPQEQYF
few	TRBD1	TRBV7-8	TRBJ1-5	TGTGCCAGCAGCTGGACAGGGACCCTTAGCAATCAGCCCCAGCATTTT	CASSWTGTLSNQPQHF
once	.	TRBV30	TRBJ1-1	TGTGCCTGGAGTCCGTGGTCCGAAGCTTTCTTT	CAWSPWSEAFF
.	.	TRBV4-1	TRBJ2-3	TGCGCCAGCAGCCAAGTGGGATTAGGTCCCGATACGCAGTATTTT	CASSQVGLGPDTQYF
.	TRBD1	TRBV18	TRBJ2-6	TGTGCCAGCTCACCCCCGGGACAGCGAGTCTCTGGGGCCAACGTCCTGACTTTC	CASSPPGQRVSGANVLTF
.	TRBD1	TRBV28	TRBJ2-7	TGTGCCAGCAGTTCGGGACAGTTCTACGAGCAGTACTTC	CASSSGQFYEQYF
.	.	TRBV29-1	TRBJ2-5	TGCAGTTCAAATCGGGATACGGAGACCCAGTACTTC	CSSNRDTETQYF
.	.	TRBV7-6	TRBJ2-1	TGTGCCAGCAGCCCAGTCGGGCTATTGAGCTCCTACAATGAGCAGTTCTTC	CASSPVGLLSSYNEQFF
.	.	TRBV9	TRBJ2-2	TGTGCCAGCAGCGTAGTACAGTCGCCTGCCGGGGAGCTGTTTTTT	CASSVVQSPAGELFF
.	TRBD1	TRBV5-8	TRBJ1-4	TGTGCCAGCAGCGATGGGACAGTTAATGAAAAACTGTTTTTT	CASSDGTVNEKLFF
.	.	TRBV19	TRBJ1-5	TGTGCCAGTAGTATAGATTTCACGGGGGAGAATCAGCCCCAGCATTTT	CASSIDFTGENQPQHF
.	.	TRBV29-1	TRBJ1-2	TGCAGCGTGGGGAAGGGGGAGTATGGCTACACCTTC	CSVGKGEYGYTF